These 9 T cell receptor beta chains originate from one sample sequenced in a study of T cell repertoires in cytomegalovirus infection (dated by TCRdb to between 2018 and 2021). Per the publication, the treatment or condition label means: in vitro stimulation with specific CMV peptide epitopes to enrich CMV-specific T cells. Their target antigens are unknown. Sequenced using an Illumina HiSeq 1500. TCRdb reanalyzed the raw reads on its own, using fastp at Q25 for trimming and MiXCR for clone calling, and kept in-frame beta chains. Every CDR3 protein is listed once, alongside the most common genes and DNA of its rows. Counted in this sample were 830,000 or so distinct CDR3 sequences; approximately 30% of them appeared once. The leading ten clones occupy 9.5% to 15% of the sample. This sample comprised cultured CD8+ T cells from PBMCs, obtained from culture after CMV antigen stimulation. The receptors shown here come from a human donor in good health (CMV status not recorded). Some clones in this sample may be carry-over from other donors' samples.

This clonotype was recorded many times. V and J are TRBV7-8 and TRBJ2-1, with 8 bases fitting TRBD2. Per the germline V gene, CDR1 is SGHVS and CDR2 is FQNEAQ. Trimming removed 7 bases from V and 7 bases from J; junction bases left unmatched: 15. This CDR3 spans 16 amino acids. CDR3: CASTERPSGGKNEQFF. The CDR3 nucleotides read TGTGCCAGCACCGAAAGGCCGAGCGGGGGAAAGAATGAGCAGTTCTTC.

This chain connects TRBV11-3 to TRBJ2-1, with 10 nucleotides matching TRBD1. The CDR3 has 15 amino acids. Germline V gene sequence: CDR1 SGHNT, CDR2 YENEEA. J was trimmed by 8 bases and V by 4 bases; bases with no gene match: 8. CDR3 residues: CASSWPGQGRDEQFF. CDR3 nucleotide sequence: TGTGCCAGCAGCTGGCCGGGACAGGGGAGGGATGAGCAGTTCTTC.

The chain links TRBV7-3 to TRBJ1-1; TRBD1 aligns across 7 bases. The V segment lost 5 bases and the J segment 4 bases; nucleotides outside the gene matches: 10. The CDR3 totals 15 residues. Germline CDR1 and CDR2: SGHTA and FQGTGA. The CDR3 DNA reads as TGTGCCAGCAGCCCGACAGGGACAAGGATCACTGAAGCTTTCTTT. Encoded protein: CASSPTGTRITEAFF.

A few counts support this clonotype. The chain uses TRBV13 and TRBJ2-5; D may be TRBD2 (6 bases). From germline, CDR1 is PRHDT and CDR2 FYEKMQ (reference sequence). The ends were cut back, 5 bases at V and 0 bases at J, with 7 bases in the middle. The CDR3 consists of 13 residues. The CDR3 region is CASSAGHQETQYF. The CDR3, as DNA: TGTGCCAGCAGCGCGGGACACCAAGAGACCCAGTACTTC.

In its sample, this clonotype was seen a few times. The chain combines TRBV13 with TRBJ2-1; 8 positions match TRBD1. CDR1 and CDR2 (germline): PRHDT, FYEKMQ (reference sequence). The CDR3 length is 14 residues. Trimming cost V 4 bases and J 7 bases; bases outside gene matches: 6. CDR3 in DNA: TGTGCCAGCAGCTCTCGGACAGGGAGGAATGAGCAGTTCTTC. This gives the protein CASSSRTGRNEQFF. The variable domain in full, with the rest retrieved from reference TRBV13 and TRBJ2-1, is AAGVIQSPRHLIKEKRETATLKCYPIPRHDTVYWYQQGPGQDPQFLISFYEKMQSDKGSIPDRFSAQQFSDYHSELNMSSLELGDSALYFCASSSRTGRNEQFFGPGTRLTVL.

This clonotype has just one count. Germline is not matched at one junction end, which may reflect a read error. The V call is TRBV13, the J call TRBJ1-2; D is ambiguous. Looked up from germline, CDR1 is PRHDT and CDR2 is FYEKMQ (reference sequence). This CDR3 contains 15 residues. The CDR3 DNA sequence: TGTGCCAGCAGCCTAGGACGAGGCAGCGTCTATGGCTACACCTTC. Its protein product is CASSLGRGSVYGYTF.

The CDR3 sequence is CASSFHPSGGAEQFF. CDR3 in DNA: TGTGCCAGCAGTTTCCACCCTAGCGGGGGGGCCGAGCAGTTCTTC. The V gene is TRBV27, the J gene TRBJ2-1; 12 positions match TRBD2. Trimming cost V 3 bases and J 10 bases; bases outside gene matches: 7. This CDR3 has 15 amino acids. Germline CDR1 reads MNHEY; CDR2 reads SMNVEV (reference sequence).

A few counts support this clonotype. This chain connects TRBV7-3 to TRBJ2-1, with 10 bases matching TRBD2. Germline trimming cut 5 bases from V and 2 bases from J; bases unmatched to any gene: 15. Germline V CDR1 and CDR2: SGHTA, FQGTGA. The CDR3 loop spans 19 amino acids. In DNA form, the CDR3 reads TGTGCCAGCAGCCTTATAGGTCTAGCGGGGGAGCCACCCTACAATGAGCAGTTCTTC. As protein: CASSLIGLAGEPPYNEQFF.

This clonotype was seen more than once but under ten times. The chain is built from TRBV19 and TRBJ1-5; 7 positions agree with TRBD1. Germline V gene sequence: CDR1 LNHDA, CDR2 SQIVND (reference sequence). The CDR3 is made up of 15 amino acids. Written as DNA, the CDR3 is TGTGCACCGACCGCAGGGGGTTATAGCAATCAGCCCCAGCATTTT. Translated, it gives CAPTAGGYSNQPQHF.